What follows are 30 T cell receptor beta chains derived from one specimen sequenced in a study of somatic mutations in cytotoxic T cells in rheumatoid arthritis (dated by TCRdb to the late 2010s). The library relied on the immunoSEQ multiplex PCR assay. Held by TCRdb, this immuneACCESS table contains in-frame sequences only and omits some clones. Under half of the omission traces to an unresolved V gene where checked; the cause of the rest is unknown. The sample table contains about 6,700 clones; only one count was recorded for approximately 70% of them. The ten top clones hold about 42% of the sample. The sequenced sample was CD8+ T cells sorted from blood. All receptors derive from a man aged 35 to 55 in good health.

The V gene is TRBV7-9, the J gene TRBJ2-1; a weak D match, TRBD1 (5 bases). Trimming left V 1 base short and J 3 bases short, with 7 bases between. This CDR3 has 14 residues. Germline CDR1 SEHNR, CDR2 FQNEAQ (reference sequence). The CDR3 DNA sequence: TGTGCCAGCAGCTTAGTGCAGGGCTACAATGAGCAGTTCTTC. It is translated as CASSLVQGYNEQFF. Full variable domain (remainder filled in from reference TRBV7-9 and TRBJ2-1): DTGVSQNPRHKITKRGQNVTFRCDPISEHNRLYWYRQTLGQGPEFLTYFQNEAQLEKSRLLSDRFSAERPKGSFSTLEIQRTEQGDSAMYLCASSLVQGYNEQFFGPGTRLTVL.

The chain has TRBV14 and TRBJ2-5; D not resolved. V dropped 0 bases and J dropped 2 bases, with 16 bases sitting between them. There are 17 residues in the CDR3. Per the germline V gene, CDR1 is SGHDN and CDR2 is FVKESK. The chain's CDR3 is CASSQDLLRQDQETQYF. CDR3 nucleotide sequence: TGTGCCAGCAGCCAAGATCTACTCAGGCAGGATCAAGAGACCCAGTACTTC.

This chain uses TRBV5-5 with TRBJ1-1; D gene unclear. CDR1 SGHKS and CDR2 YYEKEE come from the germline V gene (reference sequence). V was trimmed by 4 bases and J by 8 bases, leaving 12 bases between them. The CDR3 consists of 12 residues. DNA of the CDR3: TGTGCCAGCAGCCAAGGTGATGGCGAAGCTTTCTTT. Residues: CASSQGDGEAFF.

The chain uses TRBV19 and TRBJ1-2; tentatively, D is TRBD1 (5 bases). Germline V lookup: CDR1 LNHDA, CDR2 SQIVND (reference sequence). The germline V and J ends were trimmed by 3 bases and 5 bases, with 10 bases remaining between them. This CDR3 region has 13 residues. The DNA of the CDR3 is TGTGCCAGTAGTATGGACGGGACTTATGGCTACACCTTC. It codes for CASSMDGTYGYTF.

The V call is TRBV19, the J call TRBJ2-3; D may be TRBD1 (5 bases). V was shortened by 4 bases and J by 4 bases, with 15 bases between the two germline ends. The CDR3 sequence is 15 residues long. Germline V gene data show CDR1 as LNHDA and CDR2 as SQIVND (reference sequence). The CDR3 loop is CASSKVAGLSDTQYF. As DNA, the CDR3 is TGTGCCAGTAGTAAGGTGGCAGGGCTGTCAGATACGCAGTATTTT.

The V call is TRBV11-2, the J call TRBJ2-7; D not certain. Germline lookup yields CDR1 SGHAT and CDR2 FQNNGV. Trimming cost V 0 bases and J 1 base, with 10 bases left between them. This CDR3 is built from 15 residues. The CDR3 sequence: CASSLEGIGSYEQYF. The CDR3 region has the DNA TGTGCCAGCAGCTTAGAGGGTATAGGGTCCTACGAGCAGTACTTC.

CDR3: CASSFSGSSYNEQFF. The CDR3 nucleotides are TGTGCCAGCAGCTTTAGCGGAAGCTCCTACAATGAGCAGTTCTTC. V gene TRBV7-9 combines with J gene TRBJ2-1, with D tentatively TRBD2 (6 bases). Germline CDR1 SEHNR, CDR2 FQNEAQ (reference sequence). The CDR3 is 15 amino acids. V was shortened by 3 bases and J by 0 bases, with 9 bases between the two germline ends.

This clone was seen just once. In nucleotides, the CDR3 is TGCGCCAGCAGCCAAGTTTCAGGGGGAGGCGGCACTGAAGCTTTCTTT. It translates to CASSQVSGGGGTEAFF. The chain is built from TRBV4-1 and TRBJ1-1; 7 nucleotides line up with TRBD1. The CDR3 runs 16 residues. Germline loops: CDR1 MGHRA, CDR2 YSYEKL. V was pared by 1 base and J by 4 bases, with 9 bases of the junction left unmatched.

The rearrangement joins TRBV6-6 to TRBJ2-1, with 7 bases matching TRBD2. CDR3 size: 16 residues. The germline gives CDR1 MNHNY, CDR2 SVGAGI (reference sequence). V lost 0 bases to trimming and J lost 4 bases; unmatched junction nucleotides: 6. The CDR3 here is CASSYSDQRDYNEQFF. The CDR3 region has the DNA TGTGCCAGCAGTTACTCGGACCAGCGGGATTACAATGAGCAGTTCTTC.

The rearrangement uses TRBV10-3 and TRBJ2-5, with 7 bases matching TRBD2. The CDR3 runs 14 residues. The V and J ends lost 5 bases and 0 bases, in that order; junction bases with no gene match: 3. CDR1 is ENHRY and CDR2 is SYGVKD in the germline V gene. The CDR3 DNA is TGTGCCATCAGTCTGGGGGGGTACCAAGAGACCCAGTACTTC. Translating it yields CAISLGGYQETQYF.

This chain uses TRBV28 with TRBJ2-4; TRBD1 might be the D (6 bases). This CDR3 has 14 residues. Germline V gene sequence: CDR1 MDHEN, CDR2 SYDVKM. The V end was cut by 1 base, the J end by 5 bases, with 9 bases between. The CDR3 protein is CASSLFPGENIQYF. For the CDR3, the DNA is TGTGCCAGCAGTTTATTTCCAGGGGAAAACATTCAGTACTTC.

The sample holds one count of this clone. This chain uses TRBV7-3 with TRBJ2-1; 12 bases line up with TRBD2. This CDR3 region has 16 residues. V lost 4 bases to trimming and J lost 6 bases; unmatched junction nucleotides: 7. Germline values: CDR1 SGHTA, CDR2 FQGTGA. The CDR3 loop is CASSSSGLAGFNEQFF. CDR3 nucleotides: TGTGCCAGCAGCTCTTCGGGACTAGCGGGTTTCAATGAGCAGTTCTTC.

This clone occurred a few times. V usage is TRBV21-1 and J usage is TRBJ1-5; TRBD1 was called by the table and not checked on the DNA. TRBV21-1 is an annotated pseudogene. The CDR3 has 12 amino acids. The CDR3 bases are TGTGCCAGCAGCAAAGCGCAGGACAGGGGGAGCTTT. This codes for CASSKAQDRGSF.

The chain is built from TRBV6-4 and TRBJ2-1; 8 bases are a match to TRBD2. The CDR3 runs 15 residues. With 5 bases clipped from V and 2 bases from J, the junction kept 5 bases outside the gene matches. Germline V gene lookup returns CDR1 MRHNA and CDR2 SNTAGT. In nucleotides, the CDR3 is TGTGCCAGCAGTACTAGCGGTGATCCCTACAATGAGCAGTTCTTC. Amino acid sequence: CASSTSGDPYNEQFF.

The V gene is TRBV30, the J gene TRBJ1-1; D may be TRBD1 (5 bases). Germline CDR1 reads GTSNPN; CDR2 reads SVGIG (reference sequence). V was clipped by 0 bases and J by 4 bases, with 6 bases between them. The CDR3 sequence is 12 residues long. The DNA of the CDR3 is TGTGCCTGGAGTGTAGGGGTCACTGAAGCTTTCTTT. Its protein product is CAWSVGVTEAFF.

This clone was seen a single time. The CDR3 nucleotides are TGTGCCAGCAGCTACCTAGCGGGGGGGCATACGCAGTATTTT. Its translation is CASSYLAGGHTQYF. J is TRBJ2-3 and V is TRBV7-9; 12 bases are shared with TRBD2. The germline gives CDR1 SEHNR, CDR2 FQNEAQ (reference sequence). This CDR3 spans 14 amino acids. V lost 4 bases and J lost 7; bases outside the gene matches: 3.

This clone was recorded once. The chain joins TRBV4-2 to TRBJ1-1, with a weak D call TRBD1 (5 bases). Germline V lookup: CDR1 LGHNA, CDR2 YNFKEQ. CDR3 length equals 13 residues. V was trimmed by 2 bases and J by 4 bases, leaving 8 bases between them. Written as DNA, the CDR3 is TGTGCCAGCAGCCAAAGTAGGGGCACTGAAGCTTTCTTT. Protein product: CASSQSRGTEAFF.

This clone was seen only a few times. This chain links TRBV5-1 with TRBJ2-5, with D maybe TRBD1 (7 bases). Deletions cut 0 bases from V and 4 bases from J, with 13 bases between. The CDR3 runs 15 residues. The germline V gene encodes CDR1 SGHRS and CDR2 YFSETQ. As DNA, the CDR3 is TGCGCCAGCAGCTTGGGGCAGGGGGGTGGAGAGACCCAGTACTTC. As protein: CASSLGQGGGETQYF.

The CDR3, as DNA: TGTGCCAGCAGTTCCCGCGAGGGACAAGAGACCCAGTACTTC. It translates to CASSSREGQETQYF. The V call is TRBV28, the J call TRBJ2-5; perhaps TRBD2 as D (5 bases). This CDR3 has 14 amino acids. V shed 4 bases and J shed 2 bases, with 11 bases lying between them. CDR1 is MDHEN, CDR2 SYDVKM, per germline.

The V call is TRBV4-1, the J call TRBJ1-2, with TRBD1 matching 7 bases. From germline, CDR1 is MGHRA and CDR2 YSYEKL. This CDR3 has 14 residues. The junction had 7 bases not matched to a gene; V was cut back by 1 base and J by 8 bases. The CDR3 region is CASSQADRVEGYTF. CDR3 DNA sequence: TGCGCCAGCAGCCAAGCCGACAGGGTAGAGGGCTACACCTTC.

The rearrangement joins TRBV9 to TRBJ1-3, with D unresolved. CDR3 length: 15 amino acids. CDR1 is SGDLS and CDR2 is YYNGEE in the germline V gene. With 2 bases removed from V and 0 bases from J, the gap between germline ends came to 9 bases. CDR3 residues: CASSVTLSSGNTIYF. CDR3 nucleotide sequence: TGTGCCAGCAGCGTGACACTGAGCTCTGGAAACACCATATATTTT.

The CDR3 DNA is TGTGCCAGCAGCTTGGGAAAGGACCCCTTCTTC. It yields the protein CASSLGKDPFF. This chain connects TRBV5-8 to TRBJ2-1; no clear D gene. Trimming cost V 0 bases and J 16 bases, with 11 bases left between them. Germline loops: CDR1 SGHTS, CDR2 YDEGEE. This CDR3 is built from 11 residues.

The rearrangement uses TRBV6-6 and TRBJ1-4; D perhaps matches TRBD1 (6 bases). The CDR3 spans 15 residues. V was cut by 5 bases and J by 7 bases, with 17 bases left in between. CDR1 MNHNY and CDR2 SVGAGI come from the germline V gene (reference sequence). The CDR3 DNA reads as TGTGCCAGCAGTAACGGTGAGGGGGTTGGTGAAAAACTGTTTTTT. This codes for CASSNGEGVGEKLFF.

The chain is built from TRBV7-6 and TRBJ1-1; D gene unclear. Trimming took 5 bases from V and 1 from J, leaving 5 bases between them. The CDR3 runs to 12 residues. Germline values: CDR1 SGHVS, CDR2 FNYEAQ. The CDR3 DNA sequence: TGTGCCAGCAGCAACCAGAACACTGAAGCTTTCTTT. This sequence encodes CASSNQNTEAFF. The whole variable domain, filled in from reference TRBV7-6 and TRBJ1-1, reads GAGVSQSPRYKVTKRGQDVALRCDPISGHVSLYWYRQALGQGPEFLTYFNYEAQQDKSGLPNDRFSAERPEGSISTLTIQRTEQRDSAMYRCASSNQNTEAFFGQGTRLTVV.

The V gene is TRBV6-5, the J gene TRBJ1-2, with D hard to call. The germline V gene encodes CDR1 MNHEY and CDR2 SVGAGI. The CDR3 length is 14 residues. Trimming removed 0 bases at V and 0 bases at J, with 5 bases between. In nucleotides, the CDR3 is TGTGCCAGCAGTTACTCGGCAGCTAACTATGGCTACACCTTC. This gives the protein CASSYSAANYGYTF.

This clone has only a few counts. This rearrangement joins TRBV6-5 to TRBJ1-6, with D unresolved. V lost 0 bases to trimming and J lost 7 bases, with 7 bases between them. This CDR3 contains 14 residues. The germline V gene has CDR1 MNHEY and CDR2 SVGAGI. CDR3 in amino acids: CASSYSIENSPLHF. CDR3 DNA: TGTGCCAGCAGTTACTCCATAGAAAATTCACCCCTCCACTTT.

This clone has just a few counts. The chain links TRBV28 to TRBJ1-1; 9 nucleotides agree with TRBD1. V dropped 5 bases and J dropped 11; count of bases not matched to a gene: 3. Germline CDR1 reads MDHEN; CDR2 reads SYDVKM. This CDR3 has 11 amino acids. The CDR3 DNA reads TGTGCCAGCAGTGAACAGGGGGCTGCTTTCTTT. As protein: CASSEQGAAFF.

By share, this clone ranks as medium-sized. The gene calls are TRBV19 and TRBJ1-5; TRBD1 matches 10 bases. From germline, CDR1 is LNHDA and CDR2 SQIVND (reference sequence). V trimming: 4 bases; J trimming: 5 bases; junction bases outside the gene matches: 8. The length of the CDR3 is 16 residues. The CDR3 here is CASSTTTGGFYQPQHF. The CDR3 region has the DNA TGTGCCAGTAGTACCACGACAGGGGGCTTTTATCAGCCCCAGCATTTT.

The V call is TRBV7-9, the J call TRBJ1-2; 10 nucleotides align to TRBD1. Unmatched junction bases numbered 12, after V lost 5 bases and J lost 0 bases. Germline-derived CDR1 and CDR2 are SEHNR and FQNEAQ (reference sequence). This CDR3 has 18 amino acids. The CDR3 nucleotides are TGTGCCAGCAGCCCTACCCCGGGACAGGGGCCTACTAACTATGGCTACACCTTC. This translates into CASSPTPGQGPTNYGYTF.

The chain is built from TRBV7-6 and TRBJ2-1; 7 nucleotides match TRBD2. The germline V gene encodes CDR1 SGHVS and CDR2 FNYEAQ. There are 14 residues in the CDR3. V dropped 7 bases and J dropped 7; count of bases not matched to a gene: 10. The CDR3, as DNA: TGTGCCAGCAACCTTGGGCGGGGGATTAATGAGCAGTTCTTC. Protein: CASNLGRGINEQFF. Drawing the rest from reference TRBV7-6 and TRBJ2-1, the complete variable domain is GAGVSQSPRYKVTKRGQDVALRCDPISGHVSLYWYRQALGQGPEFLTYFNYEAQQDKSGLPNDRFSAERPEGSISTLTIQRTEQRDSAMYRCASNLGRGINEQFFGPGTRLTVL.